These 25 T cell receptor beta chains came from one sample sequenced in a study of blood T cell repertoires in COVID-19. The repertoire was sequenced with immunoSEQ multiplex PCR; TCRdb's copy has only in-frame clones and lacks some. This repertoire shows 200,000 to 300,000 clones, about 82% found once; its top ten account for around 2%. Sequenced material: PBMCs or T cells enriched from blood (not recorded which). These receptors all come from a woman aged 45-65 years who had recovered from COVID-19.

The chain uses TRBV6-2 or TRBV6-3 and TRBJ2-3; TRBD1 matches 12 bases. V was pared by 6 bases and J by 5 bases, with 6 bases of the junction left unmatched. Germline values: CDR1 MNHEY, CDR2 SVGEGT. This CDR3 spans 15 amino acids. The CDR3 bases are TGTGCCAGCAGCCCGGGACAGGGGGCGATAGATACGCAGTATTTT. Protein sequence: CASSPGQGAIDTQYF.

The chain links TRBV6-4 to TRBJ2-3; D perhaps matches TRBD2 (7 bases). CDR1 MRHNA and CDR2 SNTAGT come from the germline V gene. With 6 bases removed from V and 1 base from J, the gap between germline ends came to 17 bases. This CDR3 is built from 16 residues. The CDR3 sequence: CASSTTGGGGTDTQYF. DNA for the CDR3: TGTGCCAGCAGCACGACGGGGGGCGGCGGCACAGATACGCAGTATTTT.

The rearrangement links TRBV4-3 to TRBJ1-1; tentative D call: TRBD1 (5 bases). Trimming stripped 4 bases from V and 3 bases from J, with 12 bases between. The germline gives CDR1 LGHNA, CDR2 YSLEER. The CDR3 spans 14 residues. In DNA, the CDR3 is TGCGCCAGCAGCCGAAGGTCGGGGGACACTGAAGCTTTCTTT. Translation gives CASSRRSGDTEAFF.

The V and J genes are TRBV19 and TRBJ2-5; D is ambiguous. The CDR3 contains 12 residues. Trimming removed 10 bases from V and 2 bases from J, with 11 bases in between. Per germline, CDR1 LNHDA and CDR2 SQIVND (reference sequence). The CDR3 sequence: CATARGQETQYF. In DNA, the CDR3 is TGTGCCACCGCCCGAGGTCAAGAGACCCAGTACTTC. Full variable domain (rest looked up from reference TRBV19 and TRBJ2-5): DGGITQSPKYLFRKEGQNVTLSCEQNLNHDAMYWYRQDPGQGLRLIYYSQIVNDFQKGDIAEGYSVSREKKESFPLTVTSAQKNPTAFYLCATARGQETQYFGPGTRLLVL.

The J gene is TRBJ2-7, the V gene TRBV27, with unresolved D. Germline values: CDR1 MNHEY, CDR2 SMNVEV (reference sequence). Trimming removed 3 bases from V and 0 bases from J, with 12 bases in between. CDR3 length equals 15 residues. CDR3 sequence reads: CASSLMGLSSYEQYF. CDR3 sequence (DNA): TGTGCCAGCAGTTTGATGGGCTTAAGCTCCTACGAGCAGTACTTC.

The J gene is TRBJ1-2, the V gene TRBV7-9, with TRBD1 identical over 8 bases. The J segment lost 1 base and the V segment lost 2 bases, leaving 12 bases of the junction unmatched. The CDR3 is made up of 18 amino acids. Germline loops: CDR1 SEHNR, CDR2 FQNEAQ (reference sequence). CDR3 in DNA: TGTGCCAGCAGCTTACCTCGGACAGGGCGGGGTGATAACTATGGCTACACCTTC. It is translated as CASSLPRTGRGDNYGYTF.

V gene TRBV30 combines with J gene TRBJ1-5; possible D gene TRBD1, 6 bases. The CDR3 has 12 amino acids. V lost 2 bases to trimming and J lost 6 bases, with 8 bases between them. The germline V gene encodes CDR1 GTSNPN and CDR2 SVGIG (reference sequence). The CDR3 DNA reads TGTGCCTGGAGTCTACAGGGTCAGCCCCAGCATTTT. This sequence encodes CAWSLQGQPQHF.

V and J are TRBV7-3 and TRBJ2-7; TRBD2 might be the D (6 bases). The CDR3 is 15 amino acids. The germline CDR1 and CDR2 sequences are SGHTA and FQGTGA. Deletions cut 0 bases from V and 1 base from J, with 10 bases between. The CDR3 sequence: CASSLTRERSYEQYF. For the CDR3, the DNA is TGTGCCAGCAGCTTAACACGGGAGAGGTCCTACGAGCAGTACTTC.

J is TRBJ2-6 and V is TRBV7-2, with D maybe TRBD2 (5 bases). The CDR3 is 16 amino acids. The V and J ends lost 2 bases and 2 bases respectively, with 10 bases between them. Germline lookup yields CDR1 SGHTA and CDR2 FQGNSA. CDR3: CASSLSGSTGANVLTF. CDR3 DNA sequence: TGTGCCAGCAGCTTATCGGGGTCCACTGGGGCCAACGTCCTGACTTTC.

V is TRBV7-2 and J is TRBJ2-1; D uncertain. CDR3 length: 12 residues. V lost 5 bases, J lost 7 bases, and 9 bases lay in between. In germline, CDR1 is SGHTA, CDR2 FQGNSA. The CDR3 DNA is TGTGCCAGCAGCCCGAGCCGGAATGAGCAGTTCTTC. This translates into CASSPSRNEQFF.

There are a few counts of this clone. This chain links TRBV9 with TRBJ2-7, with 7 bases fitting TRBD1. CDR1 and CDR2 from the germline V gene are SGDLS and YYNGEE. The CDR3 loop spans 15 amino acids. With V trimmed by 0 bases and J by 3 bases, 6 bases remained unmatched. The CDR3 spells CASSVGPGQHYEQYF. CDR3 bases: TGTGCCAGCAGCGTAGGCCCGGGACAGCACTACGAGCAGTACTTC.

The CDR3 reads CASSQDWRDTGELFF. The CDR3 DNA is TGTGCCAGCAGCCAAGATTGGAGGGACACCGGGGAGCTGTTTTTT. The gene calls are TRBV3-1 (or the pseudogene TRBV3-2) and TRBJ2-2; the D gene is possibly TRBD2 (6 bases). This CDR3 spans 15 amino acids. Germline CDR1 is LGHDT and CDR2 is YNNKEL (reference sequence). V gave up 0 bases and J gave up 3 bases, with 8 bases separating them.

This chain links TRBV7-9 with TRBJ2-3; 9 bases line up with TRBD2. There are 17 residues in the CDR3. CDR1 is SEHNR, CDR2 FQNEAQ, per germline (reference sequence). With V trimmed by 4 bases and J by 2 bases, 10 bases remained unmatched. This CDR3 reads CASSSAGGSKLTDTQYF. The CDR3 DNA is TGTGCCAGCAGCTCGGCGGGGGGGTCTAAACTCACAGATACGCAGTATTTT.

The chain recombines TRBV9 with TRBJ1-2; 7 positions agree with TRBD1. Losses at the gene ends were 4 bases for V and 6 bases for J; bases not matched to a gene: 9. From germline, CDR1 is SGDLS and CDR2 YYNGEE. This CDR3 comprises 14 residues. The DNA for the CDR3 is TGTGCCAGCAGCTCAATACGGGACAGTGATGGCTACACCTTC. Its translation: CASSSIRDSDGYTF.

The chain has TRBV3-1 (or the pseudogene TRBV3-2) and TRBJ1-1, with D unclear. Germline values: CDR1 LGHDT, CDR2 YNNKEL (reference sequence). Trimming took 3 bases from V and 4 from J, leaving 6 bases between them. The CDR3 runs to 12 residues. DNA for the CDR3: TGTGCCAGCAGCCATCTCAGCACTGAAGCTTTCTTT. It encodes CASSHLSTEAFF.

V usage is TRBV2 and J usage is TRBJ1-2; no clear D. Trimming stripped 6 bases from V and 0 bases from J, with 14 bases between. CDR1 and CDR2 (germline): SNHLY, FYNNEI. This CDR3 comprises 15 residues. The CDR3 loop is CASRDRSATNYGYTF. For the CDR3, the DNA is TGTGCCAGCAGAGACCGGAGCGCCACTAACTATGGCTACACCTTC.

This clone is a singleton in its sample. The chain is built from TRBV3-1 (or the pseudogene TRBV3-2) and TRBJ2-1; the match to TRBD2 covers 10 bases. Germline-derived CDR1 and CDR2 are LGHDT and YNNKEL (reference sequence). The CDR3 consists of 21 residues. After removal of 0 bases from V and 0 bases from J, the junction contained 14 bases not matched to a gene. DNA of the CDR3: TGTGCCAGCAGCCAAGATAATATATTACTAGCGGGACGGAGCTCCTACAATGAGCAGTTCTTC. It translates to CASSQDNILLAGRSSYNEQFF.

The V and J genes are TRBV7-9 and TRBJ1-5, with D hard to call. V was clipped by 6 bases and J by 6 bases, with 15 bases between them. The germline CDR1 and CDR2 sequences are SEHNR and FQNEAQ (reference sequence). There are 14 residues in the CDR3. The CDR3 DNA reads as TGTGCCAGCAGTTCGCGGGGTGAGGGTCAGCCCCAGCATTTT. Protein product: CASSSRGEGQPQHF.

The V call is TRBV2, the J call TRBJ1-1, with a possible D match to TRBD1 (5 bases). The CDR3 length is 14 residues. The V end was cut by 6 bases, the J end by 0 bases, with 11 bases between. Germline V gives CDR1 SNHLY, CDR2 FYNNEI. The DNA for the CDR3 is TGTGCCAGCAGCGCGGGACGGATGAACACTGAAGCTTTCTTT. Amino acid sequence: CASSAGRMNTEAFF.

The genes are TRBV27 and TRBJ1-5; D is unresolved. V shed 3 bases and J shed 5 bases, with 8 bases lying between them. The CDR3 consists of 13 residues. Per germline, CDR1 MNHEY and CDR2 SMNVEV (reference sequence). The CDR3, as DNA: TGTGCCAGCAGTTTTACAGTTTATCAGCCCCAGCATTTT. It specifies CASSFTVYQPQHF.

This rearrangement joins TRBV19 to TRBJ1-5; perhaps TRBD1 as D (5 bases). Trimming shortened V by 0 bases and J by 5 bases, and 14 bases separated the two germline ends. The CDR3 has 16 amino acids. Germline V gene sequence: CDR1 LNHDA, CDR2 SQIVND (reference sequence). The CDR3 loop is CASSIDWGRVDQPQHF. The CDR3 DNA reads as TGTGCCAGTAGTATAGATTGGGGCAGGGTGGATCAGCCCCAGCATTTT.

This chain uses TRBV9 with TRBJ1-2; 9 positions agree with TRBD1. The CDR3 runs to 14 residues. V trimming: 4 bases; J trimming: 8 bases; junction bases outside the gene matches: 9. Germline CDR1 is SGDLS and CDR2 is YYNGEE. CDR3 loop: CASSTNTGGVGYTF. The CDR3 coding sequence is TGTGCCAGCAGCACTAACACAGGGGGCGTGGGCTACACCTTC.

The CDR3 DNA sequence: TGTGCCAGCCGTGGGACAGGGGGCTCGGGACAGCCCCAGCATTTT. Translating it yields CASRGTGGSGQPQHF. This chain connects TRBV28 to TRBJ1-5; 12 bases match TRBD1. The V gene end was trimmed by 8 bases and the J gene end by 7 bases; junction bases not matched to a gene: 9. This CDR3 spans 15 amino acids. The germline V gene has CDR1 MDHEN and CDR2 SYDVKM.

This clone was counted between two and nine times. V and J are TRBV29-1 and TRBJ1-1; 8 bases are a match to TRBD1. Germline V gene lookup returns CDR1 SQVTM and CDR2 ANQGSEA. This CDR3 has 12 residues. With V trimmed by 7 bases and J by 7 bases, 8 bases remained unmatched. The DNA of the CDR3 is TGCAGCGCCCCATCAGGGGGCGGTGAAGCTTTCTTT. Translation: CSAPSGGGEAFF. The full variable domain, completed using reference TRBV29-1 and TRBJ1-1, is SAVISQKPSRDICQRGTSLTIQCQVDSQVTMMFWYRQQPGQSLTLIATANQGSEATYESGFVIDKFPISRPNLTFSTLTVSNMSPEDSSIYLCSAPSGGGEAFFGQGTRLTVV.

The chain carries TRBV6-5 and TRBJ2-1, with a possible D match to TRBD2 (5 bases). The V gene lost 2 bases and the J gene lost 4 bases, with 12 bases spanning the gap. CDR3 length: 15 residues. Germline loops: CDR1 MNHEY, CDR2 SVGAGI. The CDR3 bases are TGTGCCAGCAGTTACGTTTTGGAGGTTTACAATGAGCAGTTCTTC. Its translation: CASSYVLEVYNEQFF.